The T cell receptor (beta chain) under discussion was sequenced for a study of T cells in Graves' hyperthyroidism and ophthalmopathy. General study results and limits: Prediction of ophthalmopathy progression came a median approximately 7 months pre-onset. Most thyroid clonotypes with frequency above 0.001 were detected in blood.

There are many counts of this clonotype. Its antigen is unidentified. Criteria for exclusion of patients were uncontrolled infection, other autoimmune disease, pregnancy or lactation. Diagnoses were established using clinical symptoms, serum thyroxine and TRAb, thyroid ultrasound and orbital computed tomography. Amplification of TCR beta CDR3 regions was performed using RNA transcripts as template. Carried out on the TCR CDR3, a first-round RT-PCR used the HTBI primer set. Using its own MiXCR run on the multiplex PCR reads, TCRdb lists one record per CDR3 protein. The data show 500,000 to 550,000 distinct CDR3 sequences, about 20% seen once. The CDR3 is 11 residues long. Trimming took off 3 bases at V and 3 bases at J, with 5 bases between the two ends. The V gene's germline CDR1 is DFQATT and CDR2 SNEGSKA (reference sequence).

The gene calls are TRBV20-1 and TRBJ2-5; no firm D call. This receptor was obtained from a man in his forties or fifties with Graves' ophthalmopathy. What was sequenced was blood. The CDR3 is CSASREETQYF. DNA of the CDR3: TGCAGTGCTAGCCGGGAAGAGACCCAGTACTTC.